The clone carrying this T cell receptor beta chain was observed once. The CDR3 spans 16 residues. The germline gives CDR1 MNHEY, CDR2 SMNVEV (reference sequence). The V end lost 4 bases, the J end lost 2 bases, and 17 bases lay between the germline ends. The source of the sample is a study of cytomegalovirus exposure and HLA in healthy donors. PCR involved 60 Vbeta and 13 Jbeta primers. The assay was immunoSEQ multiplex PCR, and TCRdb's table has in-frame clones only and misses some. The sample shows about 120,000 clones, around 70% of them seen only once. The receptor was derived from a man aged 30 to 39 in good health and CMV-seropositive. V and J are TRBV27 and TRBJ2-5, with D tentatively TRBD1 (5 bases). The sample was PBMCs. The CDR3 nucleotides are TGTGCCAGCAGTTCCCGCAGGGTTAACCCTCAAGAGACCCAGTACTTC. It yields the protein CASSSRRVNPQETQYF.